The 19 T cell receptor beta chains reported below all come from one sample, sequenced in a study of T cell responses to AZD1222 COVID-19 vaccine. Some clones are missing from TCRdb's copy, which holds only in-frame ones; the method was immunoSEQ multiplex PCR. The sample comprises more than 65,000 clones, approximately 80% of which are singletons, and roughly 21% rests with the top ten. Sequences were derived from peripheral blood, sampled on day 0 of AZD1222 vaccination. These receptors originate from an adult in good health.

The chain recombines TRBV12-5 with TRBJ2-7, with TRBD1 matching 11 bases. The germline V gene has CDR1 LGHNT and CDR2 FRNRAP. V dropped 5 bases and J dropped 3; count of bases not matched to a gene: 3. This CDR3 is built from 14 residues. The DNA for the CDR3 is TGTGCTAGTGGTAGGACAGGGGGCTTCTACGAGCAGTACTTC. Translated: CASGRTGGFYEQYF.

This clone has only a few counts. The chain has TRBV6-5 and TRBJ2-1, with 9 positions matching TRBD1. The V and J ends lost 8 bases and 4 bases, in that order; junction bases with no gene match: 3. The germline V gene has CDR1 MNHEY and CDR2 SVGAGI. The length of the CDR3 is 13 residues. The CDR3 here is CASGGQGYNEQFF. For the CDR3, the DNA is TGTGCCAGCGGAGGACAGGGGTACAATGAGCAGTTCTTC.

The chain links TRBV3-1 (or the pseudogene TRBV3-2) to TRBJ1-2, with TRBD1 matching over 7 bases. The CDR3 has 14 residues. V was pared by 0 bases and J by 7 bases, with 5 bases of the junction left unmatched. The germline CDR1 and CDR2 sequences are LGHDT and YNNKEL (reference sequence). The CDR3 DNA reads TGTGCCAGCAGCCAAGATGACAGGGAGGTTGGCTACACCTTC. As protein: CASSQDDREVGYTF.

This chain uses TRBV27 with TRBJ1-2, with a possible D match to TRBD1 (6 bases). In germline, CDR1 is MNHEY, CDR2 SMNVEV (reference sequence). The ends were cut back, 4 bases at V and 1 base at J, with 7 bases in the middle. The CDR3 is 13 amino acids. In DNA, the CDR3 is TGTGCCAGCAGTTGGACAGTTAACTATGGCTACACCTTC. Translated: CASSWTVNYGYTF.

CDR3 coding DNA: TGTGCCAGCTCACCACAGCCAATAGTCGTTAGCAATCAGCCCCAGCATTTT. It specifies CASSPQPIVVSNQPQHF. The chain links TRBV18 to TRBJ1-5; D gene unclear. This CDR3 comprises 17 residues. Germline lookup yields CDR1 KGHSH and CDR2 LQKENI. V lost 1 base and J 0 bases, leaving 13 bases between the germline ends.

The gene calls are TRBV6-5 and TRBJ1-3; no firm D call. V was shortened by 2 bases and J by 4 bases, with 9 bases between the two germline ends. CDR1 and CDR2 (germline): MNHEY, SVGAGI. This CDR3 region has 14 residues. The CDR3 sequence: CASSYGGSGNTIYF. CDR3 sequence (DNA): TGTGCCAGCAGTTACGGAGGCAGCGGAAACACCATATATTTT.

V is TRBV18 and J is TRBJ2-1; 14 bases match TRBD2. The CDR3 covers 20 residues. Trimming removed 1 base from V and 7 bases from J; junction bases left unmatched: 15. CDR1 and CDR2 (germline): KGHSH, LQKENI. CDR3 sequence: CASSPRPPGLAGGTWNEQFF. For the CDR3, the DNA is TGTGCCAGCTCACCACGCCCTCCTGGACTAGCGGGAGGTACGTGGAATGAGCAGTTCTTC.

The chain recombines TRBV7-8 with TRBJ1-1; D not resolved. CDR1 and CDR2 (germline): SGHVS, FQNEAQ. The CDR3 runs 15 residues. The V and J ends lost 5 bases and 0 bases respectively, with 13 bases between them. CDR3 sequence reads: CASSLKRQLNTEAFF. Written as DNA, the CDR3 is TGTGCCAGCAGCCTCAAGCGGCAGCTGAACACTGAAGCTTTCTTT. Looking up the rest from reference TRBV7-8 and TRBJ1-1 gives the full variable domain: GAGVSQSPRYKVAKRGQDVALRCDPISGHVSLFWYQQALGQGPEFLTYFQNEAQLDKSGLPSDRFFAERPEGSVSTLKIQRTQQEDSAVYLCASSLKRQLNTEAFFGQGTRLTVV.

V and J are TRBV27 and TRBJ1-6; weak D call: TRBD1 (5 bases). With 0 bases removed from V and 2 bases from J, the gap between germline ends came to 11 bases. The CDR3 contains 17 residues. Germline CDR1 is MNHEY and CDR2 is SMNVEV (reference sequence). The CDR3 DNA follows: TGTGCCAGCAGTTTATCCTTTTCGGGGGCCTATAATTCACCCCTCCACTTT. It yields the protein CASSLSFSGAYNSPLHF.

The J gene is TRBJ2-2, the V gene TRBV4-2; D gene unclear. Trimming left V 1 base short and J 2 bases short, with 5 bases between. This CDR3 spans 14 amino acids. Germline loops: CDR1 LGHNA, CDR2 YNFKEQ. Here the CDR3 reads CASSQGPNTGELFF. CDR3 nucleotides: TGTGCCAGCAGCCAAGGCCCCAACACCGGGGAGCTGTTTTTT.

The chain carries TRBV29-1 and TRBJ1-2, with 7 bases aligning to TRBD1. The V gene's germline CDR1 is SQVTM and CDR2 ANQGSEA. Germline trimming cut 4 bases from V and 2 bases from J; bases unmatched to any gene: 10. CDR3 length equals 15 residues. CDR3 in amino acids: CSVGDRDNPNYGYTF. In nucleotides, the CDR3 is TGCAGCGTTGGAGACAGGGATAACCCCAACTATGGCTACACCTTC.

This clone has a handful of counts. V gene TRBV28 combines with J gene TRBJ1-3; D is unclear. CDR3 size: 12 residues. CDR1 is MDHEN, CDR2 SYDVKM, per germline. The V end lost 6 bases, the J end lost 8 bases, and 11 bases lay between the germline ends. CDR3 sequence: CASSPDGYTIYF. The CDR3, as DNA: TGTGCCAGCAGCCCCGACGGCTACACCATATATTTT.

The V gene is TRBV12-5, the J gene TRBJ2-1; 7 positions agree with TRBD2. V lost 3 bases and J lost 1; bases outside the gene matches: 12. CDR3 length: 18 amino acids. Per the germline V gene, CDR1 is LGHNT and CDR2 is FRNRAP. DNA for the CDR3: TGTGCTAGTGGTTTCCACCGGGGGGAGCGATGGTCCTACAATGAGCAGTTCTTC. Its protein is CASGFHRGERWSYNEQFF.

This clone was counted a few times. The chain has TRBV12-3 or TRBV12-4 and TRBJ1-1; D unclear. This CDR3 has 12 residues. Between the trimmed V and J ends, which lost 5 bases and 10 bases, there was a span of 14 bases. The CDR3 is CASSRGGIRAFF. The CDR3 DNA sequence: TGTGCCAGCAGTCGGGGAGGGATTCGAGCTTTCTTT.

This clone has only a few counts. V and J are TRBV4-1 and TRBJ2-3; 7 bases map to TRBD1. The germline V gene encodes CDR1 MGHRA and CDR2 YSYEKL. The CDR3 is 17 residues long. V shed 1 base, J shed 2 bases, and the junction held 9 bases outside the gene matches. The CDR3 region is CASSQGSTGLSTDTQYF. The CDR3 coding sequence is TGCGCCAGCAGCCAAGGGTCGACAGGGCTCTCCACAGATACGCAGTATTTT.

Only a few counts were recorded for this clone. V usage is TRBV19 and J usage is TRBJ2-7, with 14 positions matching TRBD2. V was clipped by 6 bases and J by 4 bases; unmatched bases: 2. In germline, CDR1 is LNHDA, CDR2 SQIVND (reference sequence). The CDR3 sequence is 14 residues long. For the CDR3, the DNA is TGTGCCAGTAGGACTAGCGGGAGGGCTTACGAGCAGTACTTC. Translated: CASRTSGRAYEQYF.

The chain carries TRBV30 and TRBJ1-2; D is perhaps TRBD1 (6 bases). The CDR3 contains 12 residues. V lost 2 bases to trimming and J lost 4 bases, with 8 bases between them. Germline V gene sequence: CDR1 GTSNPN, CDR2 SVGIG (reference sequence). The CDR3 sequence: CAWSPDSYGYTF. The CDR3 nucleotides read TGTGCCTGGAGTCCGGACAGCTATGGCTACACCTTC.

This clone was recorded a few times. V usage is TRBV9 and J usage is TRBJ1-6, with D unresolved. Trimming took 3 bases from V and 8 from J, leaving 9 bases between them. The CDR3 is 13 residues long. Germline V gene lookup returns CDR1 SGDLS and CDR2 YYNGEE. The CDR3 is CASSARSDSPLHF. The CDR3 coding sequence is TGTGCCAGCAGCGCCCGCAGTGATTCACCCCTCCACTTT.

V is TRBV23-1 and J is TRBJ2-1; D perhaps matches TRBD1 (6 bases). TRBV23-1 is given ORF status, its function remaining uncertain. This CDR3 has 20 residues. The ends were cut back, 6 bases at V and 0 bases at J, with 27 bases in the middle. The CDR3 DNA follows: TGCGCCAGCAGAGCTTTCCGGGACACGGAACGTCAAGCCTCCTACAATGAGCAGTTCTTC. As protein: CASRAFRDTERQASYNEQFF.